These 11 T cell receptor beta chains were all obtained from the same sample, sequenced in a study of T cell responses to AZD1222 COVID-19 vaccine. The data were produced by immunoSEQ multiplex PCR, yet TCRdb's version contains in-frame clones alone and is incomplete. Among around 25,000 clones listed, about nine tenths were seen once. Sequenced here: peripheral blood, sampled 28 days after the second AZD1222 dose. These receptors all come from an adult who received the AZD1222 COVID-19 vaccine.

This chain links TRBV7-8 with TRBJ2-1; D remains unclear. This CDR3 spans 15 amino acids. CDR1 and CDR2 (germline): SGHVS, FQNEAQ. V lost 6 bases to trimming and J lost 4 bases, with 16 bases between them. CDR3 region: CASRSSTGPYNEQFF. In DNA, the CDR3 is TGTGCCAGCAGATCATCGACTGGCCCTTACAATGAGCAGTTCTTC.

This clone was counted a single time. This chain connects TRBV12-3 or TRBV12-4 to TRBJ1-2; no clear D gene. The V end lost 6 bases, the J end lost 3 bases, and 11 bases lay between the germline ends. CDR3 length: 13 amino acids. The CDR3 loop is CASSLNSYYGYTF. CDR3 coding DNA: TGTGCCAGCAGCCTCAACAGTTACTATGGCTACACCTTC.

This clone was detected only a few times. This chain joins TRBV15 and TRBJ1-5; TRBD1 aligns across 8 bases. Germline CDR1 and CDR2: LNHNV and YYDKDF (reference sequence). V was pared by 1 base and J by 7 bases, with 6 bases of the junction left unmatched. This CDR3 is built from 15 residues. The CDR3 loop reads CATSRVDRASQPQHF. Here the CDR3 DNA reads TGTGCCACCAGCAGAGTGGACAGGGCGAGCCAGCCCCAGCATTTT.

V gene TRBV5-5 combines with J gene TRBJ2-7, with D tentatively TRBD1 (5 bases). Trimming removed 2 bases from V and 7 bases from J, with 16 bases in between. Looked up from germline, CDR1 is SGHKS and CDR2 is YYEKEE (reference sequence). The CDR3 has 14 amino acids. The CDR3 spells CASSFYQTDAEQYF. The CDR3 DNA reads as TGTGCCAGCAGCTTCTACCAGACAGATGCGGAGCAGTACTTC.

In this sample, this clone turned up a few times. The gene calls are TRBV4-2 and TRBJ1-4; 7 bases line up with TRBD1. Unmatched junction bases numbered 11, after V lost 4 bases and J lost 0 bases. Germline V gene data show CDR1 as LGHNA and CDR2 as YNFKEQ. The CDR3 is 18 amino acids. The CDR3 loop reads CASSRDREGAATNEKLFF. CDR3 in DNA: TGTGCCAGCAGCCGAGACAGGGAGGGGGCTGCAACTAATGAAAAACTGTTTTTT.

The gene calls are TRBV11-2 and TRBJ2-1; perhaps TRBD2 as D (6 bases). V dropped 4 bases and J dropped 2 bases, with 21 bases sitting between them. Germline V gene data show CDR1 as SGHAT and CDR2 as FQNNGV. The CDR3 contains 18 residues. As DNA, the CDR3 is TGTGCCAGCAGCTCTACCGAGACTAGAGGGATTCCCTACAATGAGCAGTTCTTC. It encodes CASSSTETRGIPYNEQFF.

The gene calls are TRBV7-3 and TRBJ1-1; perhaps TRBD1 as D (5 bases). The CDR3 totals 13 residues. Germline CDR1 is SGHTA and CDR2 is FQGTGA. V was shortened by 2 bases and J by 7 bases, with 11 bases between the two germline ends. DNA for the CDR3: TGTGCCAGCAGCTTAGACCCTGACAGTGAAGCTTTCTTT. Protein: CASSLDPDSEAFF.

V is TRBV4-1 and J is TRBJ2-7, with TRBD1 matching over 11 bases. V was clipped by 4 bases and J by 3 bases; unmatched bases: 8. In germline, CDR1 is MGHRA, CDR2 YSYEKL. CDR3 length: 16 residues. The CDR3: CASSPTGTGGFYEQYF. CDR3 nucleotides: TGCGCCAGCAGCCCGACCGGGACAGGGGGATTCTACGAGCAGTACTTC.

This clone was observed a single time. The chain recombines TRBV19 with TRBJ1-1; 8 bases are shared with TRBD1. The CDR3 loop spans 13 amino acids. Germline V gene sequence: CDR1 LNHDA, CDR2 SQIVND (reference sequence). Trimming removed 8 bases from V and 1 base from J; junction bases left unmatched: 3. This chain's CDR3 is CASRTGQNTEAFF. The CDR3 DNA follows: TGTGCCAGTCGGACAGGGCAGAACACTGAAGCTTTCTTT. Full variable domain (missing parts from reference TRBV19 and TRBJ1-1): DGGITQSPKYLFRKEGQNVTLSCEQNLNHDAMYWYRQDPGQGLRLIYYSQIVNDFQKGDIAEGYSVSREKKESFPLTVTSAQKNPTAFYLCASRTGQNTEAFFGQGTRLTVV.

The V call is TRBV7-3, the J call TRBJ1-1; TRBD1 is a possible D gene (6 bases). The germline V gene encodes CDR1 SGHTA and CDR2 FQGTGA. This CDR3 region has 13 residues. V lost 6 bases and J 2 bases, leaving 10 bases between the germline ends. CDR3 sequence: CASSRTANTEAFF. The CDR3 DNA reads as TGTGCCAGCAGTAGGACAGCTAACACTGAAGCTTTCTTT. The full variable domain, completed using reference TRBV7-3 and TRBJ1-1, is GAGVSQTPSNKVTEKGKYVELRCDPISGHTALYWYRQSLGQGPEFLIYFQGTGAADDSGLPNDRFFAVRPEGSVSTLKIQRTERGDSAVYLCASSRTANTEAFFGQGTRLTVV.

There are a few counts of this clone. The chain links TRBV5-1 to TRBJ2-1; D gene unclear. CDR1 and CDR2 (germline): SGHRS, YFSETQ. The CDR3 consists of 15 residues. V was clipped by 0 bases and J by 7 bases, with 14 bases between them. CDR3 amino acids: CASSLVSMGGNEQFF. Written as DNA, the CDR3 is TGCGCCAGCAGCTTGGTTAGTATGGGCGGTAATGAGCAGTTCTTC.